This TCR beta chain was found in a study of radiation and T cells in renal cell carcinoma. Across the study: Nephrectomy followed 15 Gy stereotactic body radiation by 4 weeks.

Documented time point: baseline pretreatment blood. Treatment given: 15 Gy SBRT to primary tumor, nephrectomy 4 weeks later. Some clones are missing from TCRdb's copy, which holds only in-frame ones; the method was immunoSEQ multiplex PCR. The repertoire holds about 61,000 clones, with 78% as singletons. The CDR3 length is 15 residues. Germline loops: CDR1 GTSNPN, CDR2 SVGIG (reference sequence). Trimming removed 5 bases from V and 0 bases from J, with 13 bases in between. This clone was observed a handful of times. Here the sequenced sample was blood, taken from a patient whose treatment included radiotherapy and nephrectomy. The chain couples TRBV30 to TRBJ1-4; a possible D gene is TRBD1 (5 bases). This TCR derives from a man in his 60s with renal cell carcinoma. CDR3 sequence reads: CAWDSQGATNEKLFF. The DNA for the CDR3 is TGTGCCTGGGACTCCCAGGGTGCAACTAATGAAAAACTGTTTTTT.